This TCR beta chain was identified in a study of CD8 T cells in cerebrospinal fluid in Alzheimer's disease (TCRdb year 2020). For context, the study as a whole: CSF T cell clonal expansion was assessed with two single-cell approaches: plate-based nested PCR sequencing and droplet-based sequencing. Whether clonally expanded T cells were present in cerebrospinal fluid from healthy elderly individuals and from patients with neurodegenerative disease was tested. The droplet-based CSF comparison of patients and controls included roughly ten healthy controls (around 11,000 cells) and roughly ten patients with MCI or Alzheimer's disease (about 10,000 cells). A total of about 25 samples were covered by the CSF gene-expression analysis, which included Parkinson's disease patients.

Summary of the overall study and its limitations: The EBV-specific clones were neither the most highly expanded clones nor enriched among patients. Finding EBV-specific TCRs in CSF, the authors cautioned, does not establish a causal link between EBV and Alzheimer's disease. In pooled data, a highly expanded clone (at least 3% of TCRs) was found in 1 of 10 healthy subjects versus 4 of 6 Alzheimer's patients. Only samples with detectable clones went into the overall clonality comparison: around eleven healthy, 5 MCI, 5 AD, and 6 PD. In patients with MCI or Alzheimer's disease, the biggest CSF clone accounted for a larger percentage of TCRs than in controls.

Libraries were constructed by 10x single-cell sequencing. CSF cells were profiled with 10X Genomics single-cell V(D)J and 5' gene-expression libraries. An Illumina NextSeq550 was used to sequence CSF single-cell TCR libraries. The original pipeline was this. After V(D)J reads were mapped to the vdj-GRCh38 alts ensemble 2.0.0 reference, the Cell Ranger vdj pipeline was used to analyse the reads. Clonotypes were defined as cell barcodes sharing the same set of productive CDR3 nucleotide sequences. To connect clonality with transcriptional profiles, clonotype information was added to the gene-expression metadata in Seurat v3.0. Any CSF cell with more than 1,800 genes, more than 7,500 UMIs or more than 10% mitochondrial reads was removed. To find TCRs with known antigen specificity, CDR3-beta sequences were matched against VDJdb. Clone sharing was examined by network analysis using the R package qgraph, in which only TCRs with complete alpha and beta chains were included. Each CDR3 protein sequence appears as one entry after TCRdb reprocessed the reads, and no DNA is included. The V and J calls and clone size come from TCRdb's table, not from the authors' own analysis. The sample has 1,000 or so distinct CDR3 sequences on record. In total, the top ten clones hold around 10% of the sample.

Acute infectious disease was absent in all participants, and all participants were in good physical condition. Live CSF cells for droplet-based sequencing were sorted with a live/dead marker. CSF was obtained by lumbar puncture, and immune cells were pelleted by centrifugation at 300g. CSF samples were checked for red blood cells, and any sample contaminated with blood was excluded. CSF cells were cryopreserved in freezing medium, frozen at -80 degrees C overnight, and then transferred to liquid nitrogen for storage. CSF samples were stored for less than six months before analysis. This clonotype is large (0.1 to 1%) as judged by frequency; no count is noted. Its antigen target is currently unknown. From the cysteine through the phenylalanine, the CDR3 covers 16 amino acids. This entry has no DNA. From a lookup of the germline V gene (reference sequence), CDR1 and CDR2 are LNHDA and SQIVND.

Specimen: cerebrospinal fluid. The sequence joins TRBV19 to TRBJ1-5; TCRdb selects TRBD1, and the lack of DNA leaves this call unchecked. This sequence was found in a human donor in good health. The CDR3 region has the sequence CASSMGPGTGNQPQHF.